This passage covers 15 T cell receptor beta chains from one sample sequenced in a study of CD8 T cells in ankylosing spondylitis. Overall study results and limits: What appeared characteristic of ankylosing spondylitis blood was a TCR beta motif of under 10 highly homologous variants.

What these receptors recognize is not known. Using its own MiXCR run on the 5' RACE reads, TCRdb lists one record per CDR3 protein. Here the sample spans 400,000 to 450,000 distinct CDR3 sequences, 17% being singletons. The sequencing sample was made of blood, either unsorted or a sorted T cell fraction (not recorded which). The receptors come from a male donor with ankylosing spondylitis.

The J gene is TRBJ2-3, the V gene TRBV7-9, with a possible D match to TRBD1 (6 bases). Germline V gene data show CDR1 as SEHNR and CDR2 as FQNEAQ (reference sequence). The CDR3 has 15 amino acids. V was trimmed by 5 bases and J by 2 bases, leaving 14 bases between them. The CDR3 DNA sequence: TGTGCCAGCAGCCAAGACCAGGGGCACACAGATACGCAGTATTTT. Translated: CASSQDQGHTDTQYF.

The gene calls are TRBV7-3 and TRBJ2-2; D is undetermined. Germline lookup yields CDR1 SGHTA and CDR2 FQGTGA. CDR3 length equals 16 residues. V was shortened by 0 bases and J by 4 bases, with 12 bases between the two germline ends. The CDR3 protein is CASSLTPVSVTGELFF. The DNA of the CDR3 is TGTGCCAGCAGCTTAACGCCAGTTTCTGTCACCGGGGAGCTGTTTTTT.

The CDR3 sequence: CASSAFFLQRLAQETQYF. As DNA, the CDR3 is TGTGCCAGCAGCGCCTTTTTTCTCCAGCGACTAGCTCAGGAGACCCAGTACTTC. The rearrangement uses TRBV3-1 and TRBJ2-5; the match to TRBD2 covers 7 bases. This CDR3 is 18 amino acids long. With 5 bases clipped from V and 5 bases from J, the junction kept 20 bases outside the gene matches. Germline CDR1 is LGHDT and CDR2 is YNNKEL (reference sequence).

This clonotype appeared a few times. V gene TRBV30 combines with J gene TRBJ1-1, with unresolved D. With 4 bases removed from V and 0 bases from J, the gap between germline ends came to 9 bases. This CDR3 comprises 13 residues. The germline V gene encodes CDR1 GTSNPN and CDR2 SVGIG (reference sequence). Here the CDR3 DNA reads TGTGCCTGGATTCCCAGGTTGAACACTGAAGCTTTCTTT. As protein: CAWIPRLNTEAFF. Together with reference TRBV30 and TRBJ1-1, the CDR3 gives the full variable domain: SQTIHQWPATLVQPVGSPLSLECTVEGTSNPNLYWYRQAAGRGLQLLFYSVGIGQISSEVPQNLSASRPQDRQFILSSKKLLLSDSGFYLCAWIPRLNTEAFFGQGTRLTVV.

J is TRBJ2-2 and V is TRBV11-2; D remains ambiguous. V was clipped by 1 base and J by 7 bases, with 4 bases between them. This CDR3 has 12 residues. Germline CDR1 reads SGHAT; CDR2 reads FQNNGV. The DNA of the CDR3 is TGTGCCAGCAGCTTAGGTGACGGGGAGCTGTTTTTT. Translated: CASSLGDGELFF.

This clonotype turned up a few times. This chain uses TRBV3-1 with TRBJ2-1; 10 bases map to TRBD2. The germline CDR1 and CDR2 sequences are LGHDT and YNNKEL (reference sequence). The length of the CDR3 is 18 residues. V gave up 3 bases and J gave up 5 bases; unmatched junction bases: 13. The CDR3 bases are TGTGCCAGCAGCCACTCCCCCAGCGGGAGGGCCGAGGACAATGAGCAGTTCTTC. The encoded protein is CASSHSPSGRAEDNEQFF.

This clonotype has just a few counts. The chain links TRBV28 to TRBJ2-3, with D tentatively TRBD2 (6 bases). V was trimmed by 11 bases and J by 4 bases, leaving 19 bases between them. The CDR3 consists of 14 residues. Looked up from germline, CDR1 is MDHEN and CDR2 is SYDVKM. This CDR3 is CASLPSGVPDTQYF. CDR3 in DNA: TGTGCCTCTCTCCCGTCGGGAGTACCAGATACGCAGTATTTT.

This clonotype was picked up a small number of times. The chain carries TRBV6-1 and TRBJ1-3; no firm D call. The V gene's germline CDR1 is MNHNS and CDR2 SASEGT. The CDR3 totals 14 residues. The ends were cut back, 6 bases at V and 4 bases at J, with 13 bases in the middle. CDR3 sequence (DNA): TGTGCCAGCAGCCTCCAGAGGGCCGGAAACACCATATATTTT. It specifies CASSLQRAGNTIYF.

Many counts were recorded for this clonotype. The chain combines TRBV20-1 with TRBJ2-3; 7 positions agree with TRBD1. Germline V gives CDR1 DFQATT, CDR2 SNEGSKA (reference sequence). The CDR3 sequence is 14 residues long. V dropped 3 bases and J dropped 0; count of bases not matched to a gene: 3. The CDR3 DNA reads as TGCAGTGCTAGTGGACAGGCTAGCACAGATACGCAGTATTTT. Its translation is CSASGQASTDTQYF.

The V and J genes are TRBV3-1 and TRBJ2-7; D might be TRBD2 (6 bases). The germline V and J ends were trimmed by 5 bases and 5 bases, with 10 bases remaining between them. Germline lookup yields CDR1 LGHDT and CDR2 YNNKEL (reference sequence). The CDR3 runs to 12 residues. CDR3 amino acids: CASSLEGHEQYF. The CDR3 DNA is TGTGCCAGCAGCTTGGAGGGGCACGAGCAGTACTTC.

This rearrangement joins TRBV29-1 to TRBJ2-6; possibly TRBD1 for D (6 bases). The CDR3 extends over 12 amino acids. Germline-derived CDR1 and CDR2 are SQVTM and ANQGSEA. Trimming cost V 5 bases and J 4 bases, with 6 bases left between them. The CDR3 region is CSVRGGANVLTF. As DNA, the CDR3 is TGCAGCGTTAGGGGGGGGGCCAACGTCCTGACTTTC.

This sequence joins TRBV5-1 and TRBJ2-7; 7 bases line up with TRBD1. Germline trimming cut 4 bases from V and 6 bases from J; bases unmatched to any gene: 13. The germline V gene has CDR1 SGHRS and CDR2 YFSETQ. This CDR3 is built from 15 residues. The CDR3 sequence is CASSPAGTDNSEQYF. The CDR3 region has the DNA TGCGCCAGCAGCCCGGCCGGGACAGACAATTCCGAGCAGTACTTC.

This clonotype has more than one count but fewer than ten. The chain joins TRBV6-1 to TRBJ1-1; D remains ambiguous. Between the trimmed V and J ends, which lost 6 bases and 1 base, there was a span of 12 bases. This CDR3 region has 14 residues. CDR1 and CDR2 from the germline V gene are MNHNS and SASEGT. The CDR3 nucleotides read TGTGCCAGCAGAACCGGGAGAGAGAACACTGAAGCTTTCTTT. Amino acids: CASRTGRENTEAFF.

The CDR3 DNA is TGTGCCAGCAGCCCCCGACTAGCGGGGTACACAGATACGCAGTATTTT. It is translated as CASSPRLAGYTDTQYF. The chain employs TRBV7-2 and TRBJ2-3; 11 bases map to TRBD2. Germline V gives CDR1 SGHTA, CDR2 FQGNSA. CDR3 length equals 16 residues. Trimming took 5 bases from V and 2 from J; bases not matched to a gene: 6.

J is TRBJ1-2 and V is TRBV20-1; weak D call: TRBD1 (5 bases). Germline V CDR1 and CDR2: DFQATT, SNEGSKA (reference sequence). CDR3 length: 14 residues. The V gene lost 5 bases and the J gene lost 6 bases, with 19 bases spanning the gap. DNA of the CDR3: TGCAGTGCTCCCGAACCGACAGAAAGAAATGGCTACACCTTC. Translation gives CSAPEPTERNGYTF.